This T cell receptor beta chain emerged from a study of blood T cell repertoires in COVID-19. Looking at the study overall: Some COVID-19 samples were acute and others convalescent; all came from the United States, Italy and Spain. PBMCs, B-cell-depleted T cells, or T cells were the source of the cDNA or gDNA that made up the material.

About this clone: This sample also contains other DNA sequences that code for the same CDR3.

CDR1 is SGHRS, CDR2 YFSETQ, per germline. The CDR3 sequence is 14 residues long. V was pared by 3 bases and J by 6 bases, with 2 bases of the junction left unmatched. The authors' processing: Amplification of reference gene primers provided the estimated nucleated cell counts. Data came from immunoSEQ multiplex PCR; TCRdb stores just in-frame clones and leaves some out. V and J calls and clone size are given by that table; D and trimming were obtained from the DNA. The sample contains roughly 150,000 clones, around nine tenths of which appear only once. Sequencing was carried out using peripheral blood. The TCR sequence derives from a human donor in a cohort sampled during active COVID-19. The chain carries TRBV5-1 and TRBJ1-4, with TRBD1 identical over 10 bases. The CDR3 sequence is CASSSGTGDEKLFF. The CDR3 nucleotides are TGCGCCAGCAGCTCCGGGACAGGGGATGAAAAACTGTTTTTT.